Presented here are 21 T cell receptor beta chains from one specimen sequenced in a study of cytomegalovirus exposure and HLA in healthy donors. The PCR made use of 60 Vbeta and 13 Jbeta primers. The repertoire was sequenced with immunoSEQ multiplex PCR; TCRdb's copy has only in-frame clones and lacks some. The ten top clones account for 0.7% to 0.8%, within a sample of about 200,000 clones. Sequenced material: PBMCs. The receptors stem from a boy aged 5-17 years in good health and CMV-seronegative.

This chain links TRBV21-1 with TRBJ1-1. TRBV21-1 is listed as a pseudogene. This CDR3 region has 14 residues. CDR3 residues: CASSKEAGNTEAFF. CDR3 DNA sequence: TGTGCCAGCAGCAAAGAGGCGGGGAACACTGAAGCTTTCTTT.

The chain couples TRBV4-2 to TRBJ2-1, with 8 positions matching TRBD2. Germline assignment: CDR1 LGHNA and CDR2 YNFKEQ. The CDR3 covers 15 residues. The J segment lost 7 bases and the V segment lost 1 base, leaving 6 bases of the junction unmatched. Here the CDR3 DNA reads TGTGCCAGCAGCCAAGCGGGGGGGCCAGTGAATGAGCAGTTCTTC. This translates into CASSQAGGPVNEQFF.

The chain employs TRBV5-1 and TRBJ2-5; 11 nucleotides agree with TRBD2. The CDR3 consists of 17 residues. V shed 1 base and J 0 bases; nucleotides not matched to a gene: 5. CDR1 SGHRS and CDR2 YFSETQ come from the germline V gene. CDR3 nucleotides: TGCGCCAGCAGCTTGAGGCTAGCGGGGGGTTACCAAGAGACCCAGTACTTC. It translates to CASSLRLAGGYQETQYF.

V and J are TRBV5-6 and TRBJ1-5; the D is unclear. Germline CDR1 is SGHDT and CDR2 is YYEEEE. This CDR3 comprises 12 residues. V lost 1 base and J lost 6, with 5 bases in between. The CDR3 DNA is TGTGCCAGCAGCTTGACGGGTCAGCCCCAGCATTTT. Amino acid sequence: CASSLTGQPQHF.

This sequence joins TRBV6-5 and TRBJ2-7, with 9 nucleotides matching TRBD2. V gave up 6 bases and J gave up 9 bases; unmatched junction bases: 3. CDR3 length equals 11 residues. CDR1 and CDR2 (germline): MNHEY, SVGAGI. The CDR3 protein is CASRGLAGQYF. As DNA, the CDR3 is TGTGCCAGCAGGGGACTAGCAGGGCAGTACTTC.

V usage is TRBV27 and J usage is TRBJ1-1, with a weak D call TRBD1 (5 bases). Germline V gene data show CDR1 as MNHEY and CDR2 as SMNVEV (reference sequence). The CDR3 has 14 residues. The V gene lost 4 bases and the J gene lost 6 bases, with 15 bases spanning the gap. CDR3 loop: CASSYLPPGSEAFF. The CDR3 region has the DNA TGTGCCAGCAGTTACCTCCCCCCAGGGTCTGAAGCTTTCTTT.

The chain has TRBV2 and TRBJ1-1; 9 positions agree with TRBD1. V trimming: 6 bases; J trimming: 0 bases; junction bases outside the gene matches: 5. Germline assignment: CDR1 SNHLY and CDR2 FYNNEI. CDR3 length equals 15 residues. The CDR3 sequence: CASRGGTGLNTEAFF. The CDR3 nucleotides are TGTGCCAGCAGGGGGGGGACAGGGCTGAACACTGAAGCTTTCTTT. The full variable domain, in which reference TRBV2 and TRBJ1-1 provide the parts outside the CDR3, is EPEVTQTPSHQVTQMGQEVILRCVPISNHLYFYWYRQILGQKVEFLVSFYNNEISEKSEIFDDQFSVERPDGSNFTLKIRSTKLEDSAMYFCASRGGTGLNTEAFFGQGTRLTVV.

This rearrangement joins TRBV27 to TRBJ1-5, with 7 positions matching TRBD1. Looked up from germline, CDR1 is MNHEY and CDR2 is SMNVEV (reference sequence). V lost 8 bases and J lost 6; bases outside the gene matches: 13. The CDR3 consists of 15 residues. CDR3 region: CASGAATGASQPQHF. The CDR3 DNA reads TGTGCCAGCGGAGCCGCAACAGGGGCGAGTCAGCCCCAGCATTTT.

J is TRBJ2-7 and V is TRBV5-5, with D possibly TRBD1 on 6 matching bases. The CDR3 is made up of 14 amino acids. Germline CDR1 reads SGHKS; CDR2 reads YYEKEE (reference sequence). V was shortened by 3 bases and J by 6 bases, with 16 bases between the two germline ends. The CDR3 sequence: CASSSEQGTGEQYF. In DNA form, the CDR3 reads TGTGCCAGCAGCTCAGAACAGGGTACCGGCGAGCAGTACTTC.

The rearrangement links TRBV5-1 to TRBJ2-1; 7 nucleotides match TRBD2. The CDR3 is 14 residues long. The germline gives CDR1 SGHRS, CDR2 YFSETQ. V shed 0 bases and J 6 bases; nucleotides not matched to a gene: 3. CDR3 coding DNA: TGCGCCAGCAGCTTGGAGCGGGGCGGCAATGAGCAGTTCTTC. Its protein product is CASSLERGGNEQFF.

The gene calls are TRBV7-3 and TRBJ1-2, with 8 bases lining up with TRBD1. Germline lookup yields CDR1 SGHTA and CDR2 FQGTGA. V trimming: 0 bases; J trimming: 8 bases; junction bases outside the gene matches: 2. The CDR3 loop spans 13 amino acids. The CDR3 region is CASSLTQGVGYTF. CDR3 bases: TGTGCCAGCAGCTTAACACAGGGGGTGGGCTACACCTTC.

The V and J genes are TRBV6-1 and TRBJ2-3; 13 nucleotides align to TRBD2. Germline V gene sequence: CDR1 MNHNS, CDR2 SASEGT. V lost 3 bases to trimming and J lost 3 bases; unmatched junction nucleotides: 0. The CDR3 is 15 amino acids. The CDR3, as DNA: TGTGCCAGCAGTGAGACTAGCGGGGGGACAGATACGCAGTATTTT. Protein sequence: CASSETSGGTDTQYF.

V and J are TRBV9 and TRBJ2-1, with a possible D match to TRBD1 (6 bases). CDR1 and CDR2 (germline): SGDLS, YYNGEE. The CDR3 has 14 residues. With 2 bases removed from V and 9 bases from J, the gap between germline ends came to 15 bases. The CDR3 nucleotides are TGTGCCAGCAGCGTTTTGGGGACATGGGGTGAGCAGTTCTTC. This gives the protein CASSVLGTWGEQFF.

The chain employs TRBV5-1 and TRBJ2-5; possibly TRBD2 for D (6 bases). In germline, CDR1 is SGHRS, CDR2 YFSETQ. The CDR3 is made up of 14 amino acids. The ends were cut back, 4 bases at V and 1 base at J, with 11 bases in the middle. In nucleotides, the CDR3 is TGCGCCAGCAGCCCAACTAGCCGCCAAGAGACCCAGTACTTC. Translating gives CASSPTSRQETQYF. Based on the CDR3 plus reference TRBV5-1 and TRBJ2-5, the full variable domain is KAGVTQTPRYLIKTRGQQVTLSCSPISGHRSVSWYQQTPGQGLQFLFEYFSETQRNKGNFPGRFSGRQFSNSRSEMNVSTLELGDSALYLCASSPTSRQETQYFGPGTRLLVL.

V gene TRBV11-1 combines with J gene TRBJ2-7; no definite D call. V lost 1 base to trimming and J lost 6 bases, with 13 bases between them. The CDR3 is made up of 14 amino acids. CDR1 SGHAT and CDR2 FQDESV come from the germline V gene (reference sequence). The CDR3: CASSLGFQAGEQYF. The DNA for the CDR3 is TGTGCCAGCAGCTTAGGATTTCAGGCTGGCGAGCAGTACTTC.

The CDR3 DNA reads TGTGCCAGTACCAACGGACAGGGAACAGGGTCACCCCTCCACTTT. Translated, it gives CASTNGQGTGSPLHF. The V call is TRBV19, the J call TRBJ1-6; 8 bases align to TRBD1. Trimming removed 7 bases from V and 10 bases from J; junction bases left unmatched: 12. CDR1 and CDR2 from the germline V gene are LNHDA and SQIVND (reference sequence). The CDR3 spans 15 residues.

This chain joins TRBV4-2 and TRBJ1-4; 7 positions agree with TRBD1. CDR1 is LGHNA and CDR2 is YNFKEQ in the germline V gene. V lost 2 bases, J lost 8 bases, and 11 bases stayed unmatched. The CDR3 is made up of 16 amino acids. CDR3 amino acids: CASSQSDRQGGEKLFF. CDR3 sequence (DNA): TGTGCCAGCAGCCAATCTGATCGACAGGGTGGCGAAAAACTGTTTTTT.

This sequence joins TRBV28 and TRBJ2-3, with 7 bases matching TRBD2. This CDR3 spans 15 amino acids. V shed 5 bases, J shed 7 bases, and the junction held 12 bases outside the gene matches. Germline CDR1 reads MDHEN; CDR2 reads SYDVKM. CDR3 protein: CASSGVGRKGNTQYF. As DNA, the CDR3 is TGTGCCAGCAGTGGGGTCGGGAGGAAGGGTAATACGCAGTATTTT.

The chain has TRBV5-1 and TRBJ2-7; D is unresolved. This CDR3 is built from 13 residues. V lost 4 bases to trimming and J lost 3 bases, with 11 bases between them. Per the germline V gene, CDR1 is SGHRS and CDR2 is YFSETQ. CDR3 amino acids: CASSQLKGYEQYF. The DNA for the CDR3 is TGCGCCAGCAGCCAACTAAAAGGCTACGAGCAGTACTTC.

The chain couples TRBV5-4 to TRBJ1-1, with D tentatively TRBD1 (6 bases). The CDR3 is 14 residues long. The germline CDR1 and CDR2 sequences are SGHNT and YYREEE (reference sequence). Trimming removed 0 bases at V and 7 bases at J, with 13 bases between. The CDR3 reads CASSLEEQTGEAFF. The CDR3 region has the DNA TGTGCCAGCAGCTTGGAGGAGCAGACAGGTGAAGCTTTCTTT.

The gene calls are TRBV27 and TRBJ2-1; the D is unclear. The CDR3 contains 14 residues. V gave up 2 bases and J gave up 4 bases, with 9 bases separating them. Per germline, CDR1 MNHEY and CDR2 SMNVEV (reference sequence). The CDR3 sequence is CASSLGSLYNEQFF. DNA for the CDR3: TGTGCCAGCAGTTTAGGCAGTCTTTACAATGAGCAGTTCTTC.